A selection of T cell receptor beta chains follows, all from one sample in a study of STAT5B mutations in CD4+ large granular lymphocyte leukemia. Clones were sequenced by immunoSEQ multiplex PCR, and TCRdb holds only the in-frame ones, with some missing. The sample holds roughly 40,000 clones, less than 85% seen once. Sequenced: CD4+ T cells from blood buffy coats. These receptors were obtained from a human donor in good health. The CDR3 runs from the conserved cysteine through the conserved F or W. The D gene is left open where the match is weak. Clone size is not always given. Where it is, it says once, few, many or a class for expanded clones.

CDR3nt: TGTGCCAGCAGCGTAGATCCAGGGGGCAAAGAGACCCAGTACTTC
CDR3aa: CASSVDPGGKETQYF
v_gene: TRBV9
d_gene: TRBD1
j_gene: TRBJ2-5
abundance: .

CDR3nt: TGTGCCAGCAGCTTAATTGGAGGAACTGAAGCTTTCTTT
CDR3aa: CASSLIGGTEAFF
v_gene: TRBV11-2
d_gene: .
j_gene: TRBJ1-1
abundance: few

CDR3nt: TGTGCCAGCAGTCCCGCAGGGTCTGGAAACACCATATATTTT
CDR3aa: CASSPAGSGNTIYF
v_gene: TRBV5-4
d_gene: .
j_gene: TRBJ1-3
abundance: .

CDR3nt: TGTGCCAGCAGTTACATACAGGGGGCCCAGCCCCAGCATTTT
CDR3aa: CASSYIQGAQPQHF
v_gene: TRBV6-5
d_gene: TRBD1
j_gene: TRBJ1-5
abundance: .

CDR3nt: TGTGCCAGCTCACCACGAGACGGGACAGGAGCCTACGAGCAGTACTTC
CDR3aa: CASSPRDGTGAYEQYF
v_gene: TRBV18
d_gene: TRBD1
j_gene: TRBJ2-7
abundance: .

CDR3nt: TGTGCCAGCAGTGATGAACTCGGTCGGATGAATTCACCCCTCCACTTT
CDR3aa: CASSDELGRMNSPLHF
v_gene: TRBV6-1
d_gene: .
j_gene: TRBJ1-6
abundance: .

CDR3nt: TGTGCCAGCAGCCAACGTGGGCTAGCAGAAAACATTCAGTACTTC
CDR3aa: CASSQRGLAENIQYF
v_gene: TRBV7-9
d_gene: .
j_gene: TRBJ2-4
abundance: .

CDR3nt: TGTGCCACCAGCATTCAGCGTAATGAGCAGTTCTTC
CDR3aa: CATSIQRNEQFF
v_gene: TRBV15
d_gene: .
j_gene: TRBJ2-1
abundance: .

CDR3nt: TGCAGCGGTGGACAGGGGGTGACTGAAGCTTTCTTT
CDR3aa: CSGGQGVTEAFF
v_gene: TRBV29-1
d_gene: TRBD1
j_gene: TRBJ1-1
abundance: .

CDR3nt: TGTGCCAGCAGTAGGACTAGCGGGACCCTCTGGAGCACCGGGGAGCTGTTTTTT
CDR3aa: CASSRTSGTLWSTGELFF
v_gene: TRBV6-4
d_gene: TRBD2
j_gene: TRBJ2-2
abundance: .

CDR3nt: TGTGCCAGCAGCGGCCGACAGGGTATGGGCTACGAGCAGTACTTC
CDR3aa: CASSGRQGMGYEQYF
v_gene: TRBV7-2
d_gene: TRBD1
j_gene: TRBJ2-7
abundance: .

CDR3nt: TGTGCCAGCAGCCCTGGACAGGGGAGCCAAGAGACCCAGTACTTC
CDR3aa: CASSPGQGSQETQYF
v_gene: TRBV7-7
d_gene: TRBD1
j_gene: TRBJ2-5
abundance: .

CDR3nt: TGCAGGGGTTATAACTATGGCTACACCTTC
CDR3aa: CRGYNYGYTF
v_gene: TRBV20-1
d_gene: .
j_gene: TRBJ1-2
abundance: once

CDR3nt: TGTGCCAGCAGGGCGGGGGCCGGTGAGCAGTTCTTC
CDR3aa: CASRAGAGEQFF
v_gene: TRBV6-5
d_gene: .
j_gene: TRBJ2-1
abundance: .

CDR3nt: TGTGCCAGCAGTTTTGCGGGGTACGGCACTGAAGCTTTCTTT
CDR3aa: CASSFAGYGTEAFF
v_gene: TRBV27
d_gene: .
j_gene: TRBJ1-1
abundance: .

CDR3nt: TGTGCCATCAGTGTACAGCATAACTATGGCTACACCTTC
CDR3aa: CAISVQHNYGYTF
v_gene: TRBV10-3
d_gene: .
j_gene: TRBJ1-2
abundance: .

CDR3nt: TGTGCCAGTAGTGCGGTGGACAGGACCGGGGAGCTGTTTTTT
CDR3aa: CASSAVDRTGELFF
v_gene: TRBV19
d_gene: TRBD1
j_gene: TRBJ2-2
abundance: .

CDR3nt: TGTGCCAGTAGCCTCTTCGGGGGGGCTCAAGAGACCCAGTACTTC
CDR3aa: CASSLFGGAQETQYF
v_gene: TRBV19
d_gene: TRBD2
j_gene: TRBJ2-5
abundance: .

CDR3nt: TGTGCCAGCAGCGTAGGCACAGGGGGCTTCAATGAAAAACTGTTTTTT
CDR3aa: CASSVGTGGFNEKLFF
v_gene: TRBV9
d_gene: TRBD1
j_gene: TRBJ1-4
abundance: .

CDR3nt: TGTGCCAGCGGGGGACTTTCTTTCACAGATACGCAGTATTTT
CDR3aa: CASGGLSFTDTQYF
v_gene: TRBV2
d_gene: .
j_gene: TRBJ2-3
abundance: .

CDR3nt: TGTGCCAGCAGAGGACAGGAGAACACCGGGGAGCTGTTTTTT
CDR3aa: CASRGQENTGELFF
v_gene: TRBV6-6
d_gene: TRBD1
j_gene: TRBJ2-2
abundance: .

CDR3nt: TGTGCCAGTAGTCCTAAGTCGGGACAGGGGTATGGCTACACCTTC
CDR3aa: CASSPKSGQGYGYTF
v_gene: TRBV19
d_gene: TRBD1
j_gene: TRBJ1-2
abundance: .

CDR3nt: TGTGCCAGTAGTGGCTGGAGCGAGCAGTTCTTC
CDR3aa: CASSGWSEQFF
v_gene: TRBV19
d_gene: .
j_gene: TRBJ2-1
abundance: few

CDR3nt: TGTGCCAGCAGAACCGCCGGGACAGGCTCCTACGAGCAGTACTTC
CDR3aa: CASRTAGTGSYEQYF
v_gene: TRBV28
d_gene: TRBD1
j_gene: TRBJ2-7
abundance: .

CDR3nt: TGCGCCAGCAGGGAAGGGACAGGAGCCTACAATGAGCAGTTCTTC
CDR3aa: CASREGTGAYNEQFF
v_gene: TRBV5-1
d_gene: TRBD1
j_gene: TRBJ2-1
abundance: .

CDR3nt: TGTGCCAGCTCACCGTTATCACAACAGCTCGGTTCGGTAGGGAGCACAGATACGCAGTATTTT
CDR3aa: CASSPLSQQLGSVGSTDTQYF
v_gene: TRBV18
d_gene: .
j_gene: TRBJ2-3
abundance: .

CDR3nt: TGTGCCAGTAGTACCCCATCGGCGGGGCGAACTGAAGCTTTCTTT
CDR3aa: CASSTPSAGRTEAFF
v_gene: TRBV19
d_gene: .
j_gene: TRBJ1-1
abundance: .

CDR3nt: TGTGCCAGCAGCTTAGGGAGGGCCTCGAACACTGAAGCTTTCTTT
CDR3aa: CASSLGRASNTEAFF
v_gene: TRBV11-3
d_gene: .
j_gene: TRBJ1-1
abundance: .

CDR3nt: TGTGCCAGTAGTATGGGAACAGGGGATTATGGGAAGCTGTTTTTT
CDR3aa: CASSMGTGDYGKLFF
v_gene: TRBV19
d_gene: TRBD1
j_gene: TRBJ2-2
abundance: .

CDR3nt: TGTGCCAGCTCACCAATGGAGACCCAGTACTTC
CDR3aa: CASSPMETQYF
v_gene: TRBV18
d_gene: .
j_gene: TRBJ2-5
abundance: .

CDR3nt: TGTGCCAGCAGCTTATTTGAGGTTCGGACTGAAGCTTTCTTT
CDR3aa: CASSLFEVRTEAFF
v_gene: TRBV7-8
d_gene: .
j_gene: TRBJ1-1
abundance: .

CDR3nt: TGCGCCAGCAGCTTGGAGGCCGGGACATCCTCAGATACGCAGTATTTT
CDR3aa: CASSLEAGTSSDTQYF
v_gene: TRBV5-1
d_gene: .
j_gene: TRBJ2-3
abundance: .

CDR3nt: TGTGCCAGCAGCTTAACAGGGGGTTCACCCCTCCACTTT
CDR3aa: CASSLTGGSPLHF
v_gene: TRBV11-3
d_gene: TRBD1
j_gene: TRBJ1-6
abundance: .

CDR3nt: TGTGCTAGTGGTATAGACCCGGACAGGGCAAGACAAAGGGCAACTAATGAAAAACTGTTTTTT
CDR3aa: CASGIDPDRARQRATNEKLFF
v_gene: TRBV12-5
d_gene: TRBD1
j_gene: TRBJ1-4
abundance: .

CDR3nt: TGTGCCAGCAACACCGGACAGGGGTACTATGGCTACACCTTC
CDR3aa: CASNTGQGYYGYTF
v_gene: TRBV2
d_gene: TRBD1
j_gene: TRBJ1-2
abundance: once

CDR3nt: TGTGCCAGCAGTCTCACCCCGGGGGGTCGAGAGACCCAGTACTTC
CDR3aa: CASSLTPGGRETQYF
v_gene: TRBV28
d_gene: TRBD2
j_gene: TRBJ2-5
abundance: .

CDR3nt: TGTGCCAGCAGCCCCCTAGCGGGAGTTTCGGGGGAGCTGTTTTTT
CDR3aa: CASSPLAGVSGELFF
v_gene: TRBV4-2
d_gene: TRBD2
j_gene: TRBJ2-2
abundance: .

CDR3nt: TGTGCCATCACCCCCGGACAGGAAGAGACCCAGTACTTC
CDR3aa: CAITPGQEETQYF
v_gene: TRBV10-3
d_gene: TRBD1
j_gene: TRBJ2-5
abundance: .

CDR3nt: TGCGCCAGCAGCTCCATGGGAAGTGGGGCCAACGTCCTGACTTTC
CDR3aa: CASSSMGSGANVLTF
v_gene: TRBV5-1
d_gene: .
j_gene: TRBJ2-6
abundance: .

CDR3nt: TGTGCCAGCAGCTTAAGCGAGCTATATGGCTACACCTTC
CDR3aa: CASSLSELYGYTF
v_gene: TRBV7-8
d_gene: .
j_gene: TRBJ1-2
abundance: .

CDR3nt: TGTGCCAGCAGCGAAGAAAGTGAGCAGTTCTTC
CDR3aa: CASSEESEQFF
v_gene: TRBV5-6
d_gene: .
j_gene: TRBJ2-1
abundance: .

CDR3nt: TGTGCCAGCAGCTTCGACAGGGCAGCCGGCTATGGCTACACCTTC
CDR3aa: CASSFDRAAGYGYTF
v_gene: TRBV2
d_gene: TRBD1
j_gene: TRBJ1-2
abundance: .

CDR3nt: TGTGCCAGCAGCTTATCAGGAAACTCATTCACAGATACGCAGTATTTT
CDR3aa: CASSLSGNSFTDTQYF
v_gene: TRBV11-3
d_gene: .
j_gene: TRBJ2-3
abundance: .